The source of this TCR beta chain is a study of blood T cell repertoires in COVID-19. Repertoires were generated with immunoSEQ multiplex PCR, while TCRdb's copy carries only in-frame clones and drops some. This table holds about 180,000 clones, about 82% found once. The table lists this clone with a few counts. Source material: PBMCs or T cells enriched from blood (not recorded which). This TCR was sampled from a woman in her twenties or thirties who had recovered from COVID-19.

The CDR3 bases are TGTGCCAGCGGGGGGACCCCAGATACGCAGTATTTT. It encodes CASGGTPDTQYF. The chain combines TRBV6-6 with TRBJ2-3, with a weak D call TRBD2 (6 bases). Between the trimmed V and J ends, which lost 8 bases and 4 bases, there was a span of 10 bases. In germline, CDR1 is MNHNY, CDR2 SVGAGI (reference sequence). This CDR3 spans 12 amino acids.